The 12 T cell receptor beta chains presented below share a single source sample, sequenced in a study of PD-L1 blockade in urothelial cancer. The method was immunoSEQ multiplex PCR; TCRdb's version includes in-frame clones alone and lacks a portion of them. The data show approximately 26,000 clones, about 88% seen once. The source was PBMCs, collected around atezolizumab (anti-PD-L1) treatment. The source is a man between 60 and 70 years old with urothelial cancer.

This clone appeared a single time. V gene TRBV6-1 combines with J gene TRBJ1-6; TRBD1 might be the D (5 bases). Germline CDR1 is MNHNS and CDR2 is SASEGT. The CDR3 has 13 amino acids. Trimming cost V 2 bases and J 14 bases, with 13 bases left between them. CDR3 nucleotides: TGTGCCAGCAGTGAAACGGGGGGTTTGGCCCTCCACTTT. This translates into CASSETGGLALHF.

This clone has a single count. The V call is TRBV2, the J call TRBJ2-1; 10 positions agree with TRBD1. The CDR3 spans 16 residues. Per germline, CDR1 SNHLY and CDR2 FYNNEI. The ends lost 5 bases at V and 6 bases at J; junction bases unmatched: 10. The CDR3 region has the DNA TGTGCCAGCAGTATACGACAGGGGGCGCAGTCCAATGAGCAGTTCTTC. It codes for CASSIRQGAQSNEQFF.

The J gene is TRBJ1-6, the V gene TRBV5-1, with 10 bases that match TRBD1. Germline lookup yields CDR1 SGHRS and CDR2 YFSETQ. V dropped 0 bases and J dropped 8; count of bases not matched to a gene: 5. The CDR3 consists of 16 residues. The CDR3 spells CASSLATGGSDSPLHF. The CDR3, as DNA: TGCGCCAGCAGCTTGGCGACAGGGGGCTCCGATTCACCCCTCCACTTT.

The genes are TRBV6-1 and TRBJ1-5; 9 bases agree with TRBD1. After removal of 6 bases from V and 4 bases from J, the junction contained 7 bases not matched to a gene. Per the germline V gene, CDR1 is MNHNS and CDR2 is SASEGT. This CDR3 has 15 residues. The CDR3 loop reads CASRPGTGWNQPQHF. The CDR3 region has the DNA TGTGCCAGCAGACCTGGGACAGGGTGGAATCAGCCCCAGCATTTT.

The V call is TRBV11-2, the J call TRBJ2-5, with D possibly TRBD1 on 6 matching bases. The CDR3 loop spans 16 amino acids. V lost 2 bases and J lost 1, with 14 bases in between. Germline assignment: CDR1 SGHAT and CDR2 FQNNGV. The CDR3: CASSLPGALIQETQYF. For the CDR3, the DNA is TGTGCCAGCAGCTTACCAGGGGCCCTCATCCAAGAGACCCAGTACTTC.

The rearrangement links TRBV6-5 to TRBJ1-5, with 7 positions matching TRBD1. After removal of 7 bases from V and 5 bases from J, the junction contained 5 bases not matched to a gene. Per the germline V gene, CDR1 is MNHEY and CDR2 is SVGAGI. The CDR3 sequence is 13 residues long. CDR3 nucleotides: TGTGCCAGCAAAGACAGGGTAGATCAGCCCCAGCATTTT. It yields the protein CASKDRVDQPQHF.

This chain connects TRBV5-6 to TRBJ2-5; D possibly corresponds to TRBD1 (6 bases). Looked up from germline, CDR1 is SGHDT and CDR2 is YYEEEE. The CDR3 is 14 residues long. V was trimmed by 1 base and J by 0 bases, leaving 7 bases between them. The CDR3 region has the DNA TGTGCCAGCAGCTTGCAGGGGTACCAAGAGACCCAGTACTTC. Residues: CASSLQGYQETQYF. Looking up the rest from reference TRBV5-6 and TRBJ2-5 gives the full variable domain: DAGVTQSPTHLIKTRGQQVTLRCSPKSGHDTVSWYQQALGQGPQFIFQYYEEEERQRGNFPDRFSGHQFPNYSSELNVNALLLGDSALYLCASSLQGYQETQYFGPGTRLLVL.

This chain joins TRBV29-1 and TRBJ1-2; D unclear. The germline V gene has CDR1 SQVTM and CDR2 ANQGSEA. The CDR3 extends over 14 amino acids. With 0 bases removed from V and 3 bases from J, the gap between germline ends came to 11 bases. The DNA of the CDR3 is TGCAGCGTTGAAGATCCAGATCAACACTATGGCTACACCTTC. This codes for CSVEDPDQHYGYTF.

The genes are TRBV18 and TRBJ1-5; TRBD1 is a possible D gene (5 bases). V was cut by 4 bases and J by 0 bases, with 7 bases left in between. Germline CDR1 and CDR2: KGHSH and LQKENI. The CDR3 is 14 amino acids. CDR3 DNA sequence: TGTGCCAGCTCACAGGGGAATAGCAATCAGCCCCAGCATTTT. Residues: CASSQGNSNQPQHF.

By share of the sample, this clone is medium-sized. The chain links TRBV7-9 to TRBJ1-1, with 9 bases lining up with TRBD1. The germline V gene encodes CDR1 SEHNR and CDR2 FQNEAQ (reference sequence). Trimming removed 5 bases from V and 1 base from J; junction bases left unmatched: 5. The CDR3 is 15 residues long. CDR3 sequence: CASSPGTGWNTEAFF. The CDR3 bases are TGTGCCAGCAGCCCCGGGACAGGGTGGAACACTGAAGCTTTCTTT.

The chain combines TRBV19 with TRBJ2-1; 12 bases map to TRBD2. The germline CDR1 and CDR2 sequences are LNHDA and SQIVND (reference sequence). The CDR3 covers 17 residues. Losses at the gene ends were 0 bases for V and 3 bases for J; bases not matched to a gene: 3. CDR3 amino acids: CASSIEGLAGLYNEQFF. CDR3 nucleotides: TGTGCCAGTAGTATAGAGGGACTAGCGGGCCTCTACAATGAGCAGTTCTTC.

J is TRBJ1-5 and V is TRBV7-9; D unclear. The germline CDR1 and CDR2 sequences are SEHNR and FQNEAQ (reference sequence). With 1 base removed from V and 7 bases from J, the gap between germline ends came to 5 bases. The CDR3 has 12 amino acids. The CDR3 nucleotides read TGTGCCAGCAGCTTAGAGCGGCAGCCCCAGCATTTT. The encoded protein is CASSLERQPQHF. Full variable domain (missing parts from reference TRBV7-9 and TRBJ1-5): DTGVSQNPRHKITKRGQNVTFRCDPISEHNRLYWYRQTLGQGPEFLTYFQNEAQLEKSRLLSDRFSAERPKGSFSTLEIQRTEQGDSAMYLCASSLERQPQHFGDGTRLSIL.